Included here is one T cell receptor (beta chain) sequence, with context. The sample comes from a study of brain T cells in children with intractable seizures. Sample time point: blood from clinic visit 5 months post-surgery; TSC patient then seizure free. Sequencing was limited to surgery cases with top T cell transcript signatures in brain tissue. Here immunoSEQ multiplex PCR was the method, and the copy in TCRdb shows in-frame clones only, minus some. The sample consists of about 320,000 clones, over 90% of them appearing once. Trimming took 1 base from V and 8 from J, leaving 18 bases between them. This CDR3 has 16 residues. Germline V CDR1 and CDR2: KGHSH, LQKENI.

The TCR was taken from a boy in the first two years of life with tuberous sclerosis and intractable seizures. The sequences come from peripheral blood, collected approximately 5 months after surgery. The chain links TRBV18 to TRBJ1-3; tentatively, D is TRBD1 (5 bases). CDR3: CASSPLAGPVVDTIYF. For the CDR3, the DNA is TGTGCCAGCTCACCACTTGCAGGGCCGGTCGTAGACACCATATATTTT.